This TCR beta chain was profiled in a study of cytomegalovirus exposure and HLA in healthy donors. Study at large: In a previous analysis, some 120 million unique TCR beta sequences were found from 150 million to 200 million T cells.

With 60 Vbeta and 13 Jbeta primers, the PCR was carried out. Produced via immunoSEQ multiplex PCR; TCRdb's table is partial and in-frame only. The sample consists of some 140,000 clones, about 74% of them appearing once. The sequencing input was PBMCs. This TCR was sampled from a man in his forties or fifties in good health and CMV-seronegative.

The CDR3 region has the DNA TGCGCCAGCAGCCAGGTTCTTTCAGGGCAGCCCTGGGATACGCAGTATTTT. It specifies CASSQVLSGQPWDTQYF. This chain uses TRBV4-1 with TRBJ2-3, with a tentative D call TRBD1 (5 bases). This CDR3 contains 17 residues. The V gene's germline CDR1 is MGHRA and CDR2 YSYEKL. Trimming cost V 3 bases and J 6 bases, with 22 bases left between them.